Below, one TCR beta chain is given with its context. The target antigen is unknown. About 0.5 to 1 ug RNA was reverse transcribed with random hexamers. TCRdb fed the immunoSEQ multiplex PCR reads into MiXCR, producing one record per CDR3 protein. The table records fewer than 200,000 distinct CDR3 sequences, 85% to 95% of them present only once. TCR beta sequences were obtained from blood CD8+ and CD4+ T cells. This sample was taken from a study of CD8 T cells in Susac syndrome. Findings and limits, study-wide: It was acknowledged in the study that its TCR sequencing and HLA analysis involved a relatively small number of individuals.

Trimming took off 3 bases at V and 2 bases at J, with 14 bases between the two ends. CDR3 size: 15 residues. Germline V gene data show CDR1 as GTSNPN and CDR2 as SVGIG (reference sequence). This chain uses TRBV30 with TRBJ1-5, with a weak D call TRBD1 (5 bases). The clonotype comes from a human donor with Susac syndrome. Source material: CD4+ T cells from PBMCs. This chain's CDR3 is CAWSNGGYGNQPQHF. The CDR3 nucleotides are TGTGCCTGGAGCAACGGGGGATATGGCAATCAGCCCCAGCATTTT.